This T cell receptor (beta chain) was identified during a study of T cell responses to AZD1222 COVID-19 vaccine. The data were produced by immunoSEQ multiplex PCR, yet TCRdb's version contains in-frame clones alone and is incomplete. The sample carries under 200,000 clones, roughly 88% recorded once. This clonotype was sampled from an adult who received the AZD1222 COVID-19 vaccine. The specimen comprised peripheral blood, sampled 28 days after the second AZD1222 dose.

The CDR3, as DNA: TGTGCCAGTAGCTATACGACAACTAACTATGGCTACACCTTC. This encodes CASSYTTTNYGYTF. This rearrangement joins TRBV19 to TRBJ1-2; D is ambiguous. V gave up 6 bases and J gave up 0 bases, with 11 bases separating them. The CDR3 runs 14 residues. Germline V CDR1 and CDR2: LNHDA, SQIVND (reference sequence).